The rows below give T cell receptor beta chains drawn from one sample of a study of blood T cell repertoires in COVID-19. Generated by immunoSEQ multiplex PCR, the TCRdb table keeps only in-frame clones and is missing some. The data hold a few hundred thousand clones, with about 92% observed a single time. What was sequenced was peripheral blood. The origin of the receptors is a woman aged 60-75 years with COVID-19, enrolled during active disease. CDR3s include the opening cysteine and the closing phenylalanine or tryptophan. The order of the fields is D gene, J gene, clone size, CDR3 length, V gene, CDR3 DNA, CDR3 protein. A D gene is named only where the DNA matches it firmly. The size field is filled for only some rows; it gives once, few, many or a size class.

TRBD1 | TRBJ2-3 | - | 14 | TRBV7-6 | TGTGCCAGCAGCTATCAGGGGGCCGGAGATACGCAGTATTTT | CASSYQGAGDTQYF
- | TRBJ2-5 | - | 16 | TRBV7-2 | TGTGCCAGCAGCGACCAGGGTGCAGCTAGGGGAGAGACCCAGTACTTC | CASSDQGAARGETQYF
- | TRBJ2-7 | few | 15 | TRBV3-1/TRBV3-2 | TGTGCCAGCAGCAAGAGGACACAAAAAGTCTACGAGCAGTACTTC | CASSKRTQKVYEQYF
- | TRBJ1-5 | - | 14 | TRBV28 | TGTGCCAGCAGTCCCGTCAGGAGCAATCAGCCCCAGCATTTT | CASSPVRSNQPQHF
- | TRBJ1-5 | - | 15 | TRBV7-2 | TGTGCCAGCAGCTTAGTGGGGGGTAGCAATCAGCCCCAGCATTTT | CASSLVGGSNQPQHF
- | TRBJ1-2 | once | 15 | TRBV4-2 | TGTGCCAGCAGCCAAGAGAACAGACCTAACTATGGCTACACCTTC | CASSQENRPNYGYTF
- | TRBJ1-3 | - | 14 | TRBV7-9 | TGTGCCAGCAGCTTAGGAACGAGGTGGAACACCATATATTTT | CASSLGTRWNTIYF
TRBD1 | TRBJ1-6 | - | 16 | TRBV7-6 | TGTGCCAGCAGCCGATACTTGGGACAGGGTGGTTCACCCCTCCACTTT | CASSRYLGQGGSPLHF
TRBD1 | TRBJ1-2 | once | 17 | TRBV7-2 | TGTGCCAGCAGCCCCCCGGGACAGGGGTGGGGGGATTATGGCTACACCTTC | CASSPPGQGWGDYGYTF
- | TRBJ1-1 | - | 13 | TRBV30 | TGTGCCTGGAGTCGCGGCATTAGCACTGAAGCTTTCTTT | CAWSRGISTEAFF
- | TRBJ2-5 | - | 14 | TRBV4-1 | TGCGCCAGCAGCCAGCGGGCCTATTCGGAGACCCAGTACTTC | CASSQRAYSETQYF
TRBD1 | TRBJ2-7 | once | 17 | TRBV19 | TGTGCCAGTAGTCCCCGGGCCCCGGGACAGGGTCGATACGAGCAGTACTTC | CASSPRAPGQGRYEQYF
- | TRBJ1-5 | - | 14 | TRBV2 | TGTGCCAGGCCGGGGAGGGCTAGCAATCAGCCCCAGCATTTT | CARPGRASNQPQHF
TRBD1 | TRBJ1-3 | - | 14 | TRBV5-1 | TGCGCCAGCAGCCTGACAGGGACTGGAAACACCATATATTTT | CASSLTGTGNTIYF
TRBD1 | TRBJ1-1 | few | 10 | TRBV29-1 | TGCAGCGCCGTGACAGGGGCAGCTTTCTTT | CSAVTGAAFF
- | TRBJ2-7 | - | 14 | TRBV5-1 | TGCGCCAGCAGCTTGGCCGCCAGCTCCTACGAGCAGTACTTC | CASSLAASSYEQYF
TRBD2 | TRBJ2-5 | few | 15 | TRBV4-1 | TGCGCCAGCAGCCAAGATGGGGGGGTTCGAGAGACCCAGTACTTC | CASSQDGGVRETQYF
TRBD1 | TRBJ1-6 | - | 17 | TRBV27 | TGTGCCAGCAGTTACCTCCCGGGACAGGTCTTTAATTCACCCCTCCACTTT | CASSYLPGQVFNSPLHF
- | TRBJ1-1 | - | 15 | TRBV4-1 | TGCGCCAGCAGCCAAGATCTAACGTTGAACACTGAAGCTTTCTTT | CASSQDLTLNTEAFF
- | TRBJ2-5 | - | 16 | TRBV21-1 | TGTGCCAGCAGCAAAGAGGTTACGGAGACGGGAGAGACCCAGTACTTC | CASSKEVTETGETQYF
- | TRBJ2-3 | - | 14 | TRBV5-1 | TGCGCCAGCAACGACGGCGGGGTGACAGATACGCAGTATTTT | CASNDGGVTDTQYF
TRBD1 | TRBJ1-1 | - | 13 | TRBV6-5 | TGTGCCAGCAGATGGACAGGGAACACTGAAGCTTTCTTT | CASRWTGNTEAFF
TRBD1 | TRBJ2-3 | - | 14 | TRBV5-1 | TGCGCCAGCTTGTCGACAGGGACCCCAGATACGCAGTATTTT | CASLSTGTPDTQYF
- | TRBJ1-3 | - | 15 | TRBV6-5 | TGTGCCAGCAGTTACTCGAGGTTCTCTGGAAACACCATATATTTT | CASSYSRFSGNTIYF
TRBD1 | TRBJ2-1 | - | 13 | TRBV30 | TGTGCCTGGAGTGCCGAACAGGGGGGAGGGCAGTTCTTC | CAWSAEQGGGQFF
TRBD2 | TRBJ2-7 | - | 15 | TRBV3-1/TRBV3-2 | TGTGCCAGCAGCCAGGTCGGCGGGGGCTCCTACGAGCAGTACTTC | CASSQVGGGSYEQYF
- | TRBJ2-6 | once | 15 | TRBV2 | TGTGCCAGCAGACCTGACACCTCTGGGGCCAACGTCCTGACTTTC | CASRPDTSGANVLTF
- | TRBJ1-4 | - | 14 | TRBV15 | TGTGCCACCAGCAGAGCCGCCCAGGGCGGGGAACTGTTTTTT | CATSRAAQGGELFF
TRBD1 | TRBJ1-1 | - | 14 | TRBV5-6 | TGTGCCAGCACCCTCCTGGACAGGGGGACTGAAGCTTTCTTT | CASTLLDRGTEAFF
- | TRBJ2-5 | - | 13 | TRBV11-3 | TGTGCCAGCAGCTTACGTTCGGAAGAGACCCAGTACTTC | CASSLRSEETQYF
TRBD1 | TRBJ1-2 | - | 15 | TRBV5-1 | TGCGCCAGCAGCTTCTCCGGGACAGGGGTTTATGGCTACACCTTC | CASSFSGTGVYGYTF
- | TRBJ2-3 | few | 14 | TRBV24-1 | TGTGCCACCAGTGACCCCAGCAGGTCAGATACGCAGTATTTT | CATSDPSRSDTQYF